This TCR beta chain is from a study of Ad26.COV2.S vaccination and SARS-CoV-2 variants. Study as a whole: The vaccine Ad26.COV2.S was put into the muscle once, or twice with 56 days between.

This clone was detected a few times. Looked up from germline, CDR1 is MRHNA and CDR2 is SNTAGT. Trimming stripped 2 bases from V and 7 bases from J, with 12 bases between. The CDR3 consists of 15 residues. Treatment given: some 20 received Ad26.COV2.S at low or high dose, single or two shots; about 5 received placebo; per-sample allocation not given. The samples were gathered on day 63 after the first injection of vaccine or placebo. Sequencing used immunoSEQ multiplex PCR; TCRdb keeps in-frame clones, though not all of them. The sample includes about 370,000 clones, less than 90% of them seen just once.

This TCR came from a person between 18 and 65 years old who received the Ad26.COV2.S COVID-19 vaccine or a placebo. This chain joins TRBV6-4 and TRBJ1-6; D ambiguous. Source: peripheral blood, taken in a trial of Ad26.COV2.S vaccine versus placebo. In DNA, the CDR3 is TGTGCCAGCAGTGACGTTTGGGGAGGCAATTCACCCCTCCACTTT. Translated, it gives CASSDVWGGNSPLHF.